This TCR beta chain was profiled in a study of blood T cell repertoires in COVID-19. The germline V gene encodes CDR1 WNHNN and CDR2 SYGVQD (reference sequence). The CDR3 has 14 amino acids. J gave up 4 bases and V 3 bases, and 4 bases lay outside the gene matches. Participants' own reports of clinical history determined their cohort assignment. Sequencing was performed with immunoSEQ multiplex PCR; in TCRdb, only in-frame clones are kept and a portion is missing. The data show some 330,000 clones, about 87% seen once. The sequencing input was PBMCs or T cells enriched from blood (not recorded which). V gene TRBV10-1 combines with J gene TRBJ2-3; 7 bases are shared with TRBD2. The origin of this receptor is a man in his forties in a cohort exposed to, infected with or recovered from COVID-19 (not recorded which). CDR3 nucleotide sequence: TGCGCCAGCAGTGACGCGGGAGCGGCAGATACGCAGTATTTT. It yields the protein CASSDAGAADTQYF.